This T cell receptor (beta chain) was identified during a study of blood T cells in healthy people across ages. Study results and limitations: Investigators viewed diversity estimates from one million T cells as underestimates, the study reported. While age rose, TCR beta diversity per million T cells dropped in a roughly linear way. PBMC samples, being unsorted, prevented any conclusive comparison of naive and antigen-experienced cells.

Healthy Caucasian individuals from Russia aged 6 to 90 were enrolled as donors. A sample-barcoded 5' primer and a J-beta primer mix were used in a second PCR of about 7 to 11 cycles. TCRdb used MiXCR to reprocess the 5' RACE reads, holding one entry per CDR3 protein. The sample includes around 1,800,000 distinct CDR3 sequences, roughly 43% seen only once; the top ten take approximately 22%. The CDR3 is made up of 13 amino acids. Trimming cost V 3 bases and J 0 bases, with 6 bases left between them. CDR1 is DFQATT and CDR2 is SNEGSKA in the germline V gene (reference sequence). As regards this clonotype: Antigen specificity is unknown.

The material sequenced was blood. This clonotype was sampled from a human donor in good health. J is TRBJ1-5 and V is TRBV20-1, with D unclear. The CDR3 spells CSASPHSNQPQHF. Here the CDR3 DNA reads TGCAGTGCTAGTCCCCATAGCAATCAGCCCCAGCATTTT.